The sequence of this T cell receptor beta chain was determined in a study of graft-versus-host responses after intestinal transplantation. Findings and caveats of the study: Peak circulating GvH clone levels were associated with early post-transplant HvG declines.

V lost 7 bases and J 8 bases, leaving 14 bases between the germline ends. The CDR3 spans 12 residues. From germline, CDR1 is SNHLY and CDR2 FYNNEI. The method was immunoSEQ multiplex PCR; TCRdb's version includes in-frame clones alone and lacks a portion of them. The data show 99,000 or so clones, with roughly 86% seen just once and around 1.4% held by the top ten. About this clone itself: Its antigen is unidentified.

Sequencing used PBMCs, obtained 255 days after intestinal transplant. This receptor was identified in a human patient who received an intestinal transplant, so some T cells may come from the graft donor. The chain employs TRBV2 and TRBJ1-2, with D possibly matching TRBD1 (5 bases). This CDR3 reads CASIERGGGYTF. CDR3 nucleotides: TGTGCCAGCATAGAACGGGGCGGCGGCTACACCTTC.